This T cell receptor beta chain was profiled in a study of identifying expanded T cells in peripheral blood. The table came from immunoSEQ multiplex PCR; TCRdb's copy has only in-frame clones and leaves some out. The table lists 60,000 to 65,000 clones, around 81% of them singletons, with approximately 19% in the top ten. The CDR3 is 16 amino acids. The source is a person aged 18 to 75 in good health. The genes are TRBV12-1 and TRBJ2-5; the table's D call, TRBD1, has no DNA check behind it. TRBV12-1 is shown as a pseudogene. The sequencing input was blood. CDR3 loop: CASSFARQGMGETQYF. DNA of the CDR3: TGTGCCAGCAGCTTTGCCCGACAGGGAATGGGGGAGACCCAGTACTTC.